One sample yielded the 21 T cell receptor beta chains listed below, sequenced in a study of cytomegalovirus exposure and HLA in healthy donors. Use of 60 Vbeta and 13 Jbeta primers characterized the PCR. Generated by immunoSEQ multiplex PCR, the TCRdb table keeps only in-frame clones and is missing some. The sample has approximately 140,000 clones, under 80% seen once. Material for sequencing was PBMCs. The receptors come from a male donor in good health and CMV-seronegative.

This chain links TRBV9 with TRBJ2-3; TRBD1 matches 7 bases. The CDR3 covers 15 residues. Germline V gene sequence: CDR1 SGDLS, CDR2 YYNGEE. Losses at the gene ends were 2 bases for V and 0 bases for J; bases not matched to a gene: 3. This CDR3 reads CASSVRGLSTDTQYF. The DNA for the CDR3 is TGTGCCAGCAGCGTTAGGGGGCTCAGCACAGATACGCAGTATTTT.

The J gene is TRBJ2-1, the V gene TRBV5-5; possibly TRBD2 for D (6 bases). With 6 bases removed from V and 6 bases from J, the gap between germline ends came to 16 bases. In germline, CDR1 is SGHKS, CDR2 YYEKEE (reference sequence). The CDR3 runs to 14 residues. The CDR3 DNA reads TGTGCCAGCATCGGGACTCCGGGGCCCAATGAGCAGTTCTTC. Its translation: CASIGTPGPNEQFF.

This clone was seen a handful of times. This sequence joins TRBV5-6 and TRBJ1-2; D remains ambiguous. The CDR3 is made up of 16 amino acids. Trimming removed 2 bases at V and 5 bases at J, with 19 bases between. In germline, CDR1 is SGHDT, CDR2 YYEEEE. The CDR3 DNA follows: TGTGCCAGCAGCTTTCACTTCAATTCGGAGACTTATGGCTACACCTTC. Amino acid sequence: CASSFHFNSETYGYTF.

This clone came up once. This chain links TRBV30 with TRBJ2-1; D possibly corresponds to TRBD2 (6 bases). V shed 3 bases and J shed 0 bases, with 15 bases lying between them. CDR1 and CDR2 (germline): GTSNPN, SVGIG (reference sequence). The CDR3 is made up of 16 amino acids. CDR3 protein: CAWSLARTSSYNEQFF. CDR3 in DNA: TGTGCCTGGAGCCTAGCGCGGACCAGCTCCTACAATGAGCAGTTCTTC. The entire variable domain, with the rest obtained from reference TRBV30 and TRBJ2-1, is as follows: SQTIHQWPATLVQPVGSPLSLECTVEGTSNPNLYWYRQAAGRGLQLLFYSVGIGQISSEVPQNLSASRPQDRQFILSSKKLLLSDSGFYLCAWSLARTSSYNEQFFGPGTRLTVL.

The gene calls are TRBV28 and TRBJ1-3, with a tentative D call TRBD1 (5 bases). Germline CDR1 and CDR2: MDHEN and SYDVKM. CDR3 length: 13 amino acids. V was trimmed by 4 bases and J by 6 bases, leaving 10 bases between them. The DNA of the CDR3 is TGTGCCAGCAGTTCAACAGGTTTAAACACCATATATTTT. Amino acid sequence: CASSSTGLNTIYF. Full variable domain (remainder filled in from reference TRBV28 and TRBJ1-3): DVKVTQSSRYLVKRTGEKVFLECVQDMDHENMFWYRQDPGLGLRLIYFSYDVKMKEKGDIPEGYSVSREKKERFSLILESASTNQTSMYLCASSSTGLNTIYFGEGSWLTVV.

The chain is built from TRBV7-2 and TRBJ2-3; D might be TRBD2 (6 bases). Per the germline V gene, CDR1 is SGHTA and CDR2 is FQGNSA. Trimming removed 6 bases from V and 3 bases from J, with 7 bases in between. This CDR3 has 12 amino acids. The CDR3 protein is CASRRGTDTQYF. As DNA, the CDR3 is TGTGCCAGCAGGCGGGGAACAGATACGCAGTATTTT.

In its sample, this clone was seen a few times. The rearrangement uses TRBV6-6 and TRBJ1-1, with 7 positions matching TRBD1. Germline values: CDR1 MNHNY, CDR2 SVGAGI (reference sequence). Losses at the gene ends were 0 bases for V and 7 bases for J; bases not matched to a gene: 8. The CDR3 has 15 amino acids. DNA of the CDR3: TGTGCCAGCAGTTACTCGGCGACAGGGACGGTTGAAGCTTTCTTT. Translating gives CASSYSATGTVEAFF.

This clone appeared a single time. The chain carries TRBV19 and TRBJ1-5; tentatively, D is TRBD1 (6 bases). Germline-derived CDR1 and CDR2 are LNHDA and SQIVND (reference sequence). V was cut by 8 bases and J by 2 bases, with 22 bases left in between. This CDR3 spans 17 amino acids. CDR3 sequence reads: CASVNYRDEGRNQPQHF. The CDR3 bases are TGTGCCAGTGTAAATTACAGGGACGAAGGGCGCAATCAGCCCCAGCATTTT.

This chain uses TRBV2 with TRBJ2-2; 9 bases map to TRBD2. The CDR3 covers 15 residues. V dropped 9 bases and J dropped 4; count of bases not matched to a gene: 9. Germline V gene sequence: CDR1 SNHLY, CDR2 FYNNEI. CDR3 region: CARRIAGVPTGELFF. The CDR3 DNA follows: TGTGCCAGACGTATAGCGGGGGTTCCCACCGGGGAGCTGTTTTTT.

This chain links TRBV5-1 with TRBJ1-1; D not resolved. From germline, CDR1 is SGHRS and CDR2 YFSETQ. V lost 0 bases, J lost 7 bases, and 16 bases lay in between. This CDR3 region has 15 residues. The CDR3 reads CASSLGRRVADEAFF. The DNA for the CDR3 is TGCGCCAGCAGCTTGGGCCGGAGGGTGGCTGATGAAGCTTTCTTT. Using reference TRBV5-1 and TRBJ1-1 for the parts outside the CDR3, the full variable domain is KAGVTQTPRYLIKTRGQQVTLSCSPISGHRSVSWYQQTPGQGLQFLFEYFSETQRNKGNFPGRFSGRQFSNSRSEMNVSTLELGDSALYLCASSLGRRVADEAFFGQGTRLTVV.

The V gene is TRBV4-2, the J gene TRBJ1-1, with TRBD1 matching 7 bases. This CDR3 spans 15 amino acids. CDR1 and CDR2 from the germline V gene are LGHNA and YNFKEQ. The V and J ends lost 4 bases and 1 base, in that order; junction bases with no gene match: 6. Here the CDR3 reads CASSPPGTANTEAFF. CDR3 coding DNA: TGTGCCAGCAGCCCCCCGGGGACAGCGAACACTGAAGCTTTCTTT.

The chain is built from TRBV4-2 and TRBJ2-5, with TRBD2 matching over 11 bases. CDR3 length: 18 amino acids. J was trimmed by 2 bases and V by 0 bases; bases with no gene match: 8. CDR1 and CDR2 from the germline V gene are LGHNA and YNFKEQ. Written as DNA, the CDR3 is TGTGCCAGCAGCCAAGAAGGGTCTCCTAGCGGGGGGCAAGAGACCCAGTACTTC. Its protein is CASSQEGSPSGGQETQYF.

V gene TRBV14 combines with J gene TRBJ2-7, with 9 positions matching TRBD1. J gave up 7 bases and V 3 bases, and 16 bases lay outside the gene matches. This CDR3 contains 17 residues. The V gene's germline CDR1 is SGHDN and CDR2 FVKESK. The CDR3 DNA sequence: TGTGCCAGCAGCCAGTGGGGACAGGGCCGTTTTTCGCAGGAGCAGTACTTC. Protein product: CASSQWGQGRFSQEQYF.

In its sample, this clone was seen a few times. This specimen includes other DNA sequences encoding the same CDR3. This rearrangement joins TRBV19 to TRBJ1-1; TRBD1 might be the D (5 bases). The V end was cut by 0 bases, the J end by 4 bases, with 12 bases between. This CDR3 is 15 amino acids long. The germline gives CDR1 LNHDA, CDR2 SQIVND (reference sequence). In DNA, the CDR3 is TGTGCCAGTAGTATAGATCCAGGGAAGGGCACTGAAGCTTTCTTT. This translates into CASSIDPGKGTEAFF. The variable domain in full, completed from reference TRBV19 and TRBJ1-1, reads DGGITQSPKYLFRKEGQNVTLSCEQNLNHDAMYWYRQDPGQGLRLIYYSQIVNDFQKGDIAEGYSVSREKKESFPLTVTSAQKNPTAFYLCASSIDPGKGTEAFFGQGTRLTVV.

V is TRBV6-4 and J is TRBJ2-1; 8 bases match TRBD1. V was pared by 3 bases and J by 10 bases, with 2 bases of the junction left unmatched. The CDR3 has 12 amino acids. Germline V gene sequence: CDR1 MRHNA, CDR2 SNTAGT. The CDR3 DNA reads TGTGCCAGCAGTGAGACAGGGGCGGAGCAGTTCTTC. Encoded protein: CASSETGAEQFF.

The chain has TRBV29-1 and TRBJ2-7, with 9 bases aligning to TRBD2. The CDR3 length is 14 residues. After removal of 5 bases from V and 6 bases from J, the junction contained 11 bases not matched to a gene. CDR1 SQVTM and CDR2 ANQGSEA come from the germline V gene. The CDR3 region has the DNA TGCAGCGTTACTGCGGGAGGGGGACAAGGCGAGCAGTACTTC. The encoded protein is CSVTAGGGQGEQYF.

DNA for the CDR3: TGTGCCTGGTCCTGGGCCCATGGCTACACCTTC. Encoded protein: CAWSWAHGYTF. The chain links TRBV30 to TRBJ1-2; D call uncertain. The CDR3 loop spans 11 amino acids. Germline CDR1 reads GTSNPN; CDR2 reads SVGIG (reference sequence). With 5 bases removed from V and 6 bases from J, the gap between germline ends came to 10 bases.

The chain employs TRBV5-1 and TRBJ2-1; 11 nucleotides match TRBD1. The CDR3 loop spans 16 amino acids. After removal of 0 bases from V and 7 bases from J, the junction contained 6 bases not matched to a gene. Germline assignment: CDR1 SGHRS and CDR2 YFSETQ. The CDR3 region is CASSLVGQGAGNEQFF. As DNA, the CDR3 is TGCGCCAGCAGCTTGGTCGGACAGGGGGCGGGGAATGAGCAGTTCTTC.

V usage is TRBV19 and J usage is TRBJ2-1, with TRBD2 matching over 10 bases. This CDR3 spans 17 amino acids. Germline-derived CDR1 and CDR2 are LNHDA and SQIVND (reference sequence). The junction had 7 bases not matched to a gene; V was cut back by 5 bases and J by 0 bases. CDR3 sequence reads: CASSSGLAQSSYNEQFF. Written as DNA, the CDR3 is TGTGCCAGTAGTTCGGGACTAGCGCAAAGCTCCTACAATGAGCAGTTCTTC.

The chain is built from TRBV30 and TRBJ2-7, with 9 bases aligning to TRBD2. Trimming took 2 bases from V and 1 from J; bases not matched to a gene: 12. The CDR3 has 17 residues. Germline V gene sequence: CDR1 GTSNPN, CDR2 SVGIG (reference sequence). The CDR3 nucleotides are TGTGCCTGGAGTCACCTAGCGGGACTAGCAGGGTCCTACGAGCAGTACTTC. Translation: CAWSHLAGLAGSYEQYF. Full variable domain (rest looked up from reference TRBV30 and TRBJ2-7): SQTIHQWPATLVQPVGSPLSLECTVEGTSNPNLYWYRQAAGRGLQLLFYSVGIGQISSEVPQNLSASRPQDRQFILSSKKLLLSDSGFYLCAWSHLAGLAGSYEQYFGPGTRLTVT.

The chain uses TRBV10-3 and TRBJ1-3; weak D call: TRBD1 (5 bases). CDR3 length: 15 residues. Trimming took 8 bases from V and 4 from J, leaving 18 bases between them. Germline V gene data show CDR1 as ENHRY and CDR2 as SYGVKD. The CDR3 sequence: CAIQTDISAGNTIYF. CDR3 DNA sequence: TGTGCCATCCAGACAGATATCTCTGCCGGAAACACCATATATTTT.